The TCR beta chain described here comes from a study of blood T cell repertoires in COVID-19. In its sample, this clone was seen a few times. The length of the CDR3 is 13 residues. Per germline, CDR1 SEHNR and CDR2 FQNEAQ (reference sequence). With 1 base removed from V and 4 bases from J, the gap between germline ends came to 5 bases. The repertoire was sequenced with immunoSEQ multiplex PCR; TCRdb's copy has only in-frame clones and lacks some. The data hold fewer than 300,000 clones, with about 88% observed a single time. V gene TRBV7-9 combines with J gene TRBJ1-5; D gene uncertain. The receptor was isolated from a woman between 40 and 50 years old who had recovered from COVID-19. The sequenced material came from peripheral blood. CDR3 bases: TGTGCCAGCAGCTTAGAGGAGAATCAGCCCCAGCATTTT. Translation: CASSLEENQPQHF.